This TCR beta chain came from a study of blood T cell repertoires in COVID-19. Recovery meant two consecutive negative NP/OP PCR tests, professional clearance, or resolved symptoms. Germline CDR1 and CDR2: SGHNT and YENEEA. The CDR3 extends over 16 amino acids. Trimming left V 5 bases short and J 6 bases short, with 22 bases between. Measured with immunoSEQ multiplex PCR; TCRdb has only the in-frame clones, and not every one. The sample lists about 270,000 clones; about nine tenths were seen once. Sequenced: PBMCs or T cells enriched from blood (not recorded which). The source of this sequence is a woman aged 60 to 75 who had recovered from COVID-19. The V and J genes are TRBV11-3 and TRBJ1-2, with D possibly being TRBD1 (5 bases). In DNA, the CDR3 is TGTGCCAGCAGCCCACGTCCAGGACAAGGGATGGATGGCTACACCTTC. This encodes CASSPRPGQGMDGYTF.